The sequence of this T cell receptor beta chain was determined in a study of cytomegalovirus exposure and HLA in healthy donors. About the research overall: Approximately 200 million T cells yielded some 120 million unique TCR beta sequences in earlier analysis.

In this sample, this clone turned up once. The primer mix had 60 Vbeta and 13 Jbeta primers. Libraries were prepared by immunoSEQ multiplex PCR; TCRdb keeps only in-frame clonotypes and omits some of them. The table shows about 120,000 clones, with around 70% occurring only once. The receptor's source is a woman aged 40 to 49 in good health and CMV-seropositive. The sample taken for sequencing was PBMCs.

DNA of the CDR3: TGTGCCAGCAGCCAAGACAGTTATGGCTACACCTTC. Its protein product is CASSQDSYGYTF. V is TRBV4-2 and J is TRBJ1-2; D remains unclear. Trimming took off 0 bases at V and 5 bases at J, with 4 bases between the two ends. CDR1 is LGHNA and CDR2 is YNFKEQ in the germline V gene. The CDR3 has 12 amino acids.